This entry features one T cell receptor (beta chain) sequence. Antigen specificity is unknown. The time point was: cycle 4 day 1 (C4D1), after less than 7 weeks of nivolumab. Autologous stem cell transplantation was followed by relapse in every patient, and brentuximab vedotin exposure varied. There are 15 residues in the CDR3. V was shortened by 6 bases and J by 1 base, with 15 bases between the two germline ends. Germline lookup yields CDR1 MNHEY and CDR2 SVGAGI. This sample stems from a study of PD-1 blockade in classical Hodgkin lymphoma. Study findings and constraints: Newly diagnosed patients reportedly had lower baseline TCR diversity than healthy donors. Patients with a complete response exhibited baseline diversity comparable to newly diagnosed patients.

Here immunoSEQ multiplex PCR was the method, and the copy in TCRdb shows in-frame clones only, minus some. The data show 26,000 or so clones, 72% seen once. The clonotype comes from a human donor with classical Hodgkin lymphoma. The chain uses TRBV6-5 and TRBJ1-1, with a possible D match to TRBD1 (6 bases). The material sequenced was peripheral blood mononuclear cells (PBMCs), taken before the fourth cycle of nivolumab. The CDR3 DNA is TGTGCCAGCAGGGCGAGGGGGTCCCAGAACACTGAAGCTTTCTTT. This translates into CASRARGSQNTEAFF.